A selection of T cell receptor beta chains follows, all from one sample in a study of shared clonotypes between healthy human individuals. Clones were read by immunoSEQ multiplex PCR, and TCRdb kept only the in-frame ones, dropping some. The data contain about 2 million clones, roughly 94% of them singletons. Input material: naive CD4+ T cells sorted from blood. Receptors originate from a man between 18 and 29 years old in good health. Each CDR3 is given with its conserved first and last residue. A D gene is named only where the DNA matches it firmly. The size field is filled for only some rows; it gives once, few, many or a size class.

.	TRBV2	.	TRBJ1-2	TGTGCCAGCCAACGTGACCTCAGGGGCTACACCTTC	CASQRDLRGYTF
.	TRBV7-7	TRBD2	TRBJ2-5	TGTGCTAGCAGCCCGGGACTAGCGGGGAGGGAGACCCAGTACTTC	CASSPGLAGRETQYF
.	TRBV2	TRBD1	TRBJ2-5	TGTGCCAGCAGTGAAGCGCTGGGACAGATAGAGACCCAGTACTTC	CASSEALGQIETQYF
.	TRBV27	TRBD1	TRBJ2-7	TGTGCCAGCAGGCGTGGACAGGGGTTATTCTACGAGCAGTACTTC	CASRRGQGLFYEQYF
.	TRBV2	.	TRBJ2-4	TGTGCCAGCAGTGTTGAGGGAAGGGACATTCAGTACTTC	CASSVEGRDIQYF
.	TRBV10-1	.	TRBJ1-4	TGCGCCAGCAGTGAAGGAGGTAGTGGAAAACTGTTTTTT	CASSEGGSGKLFF
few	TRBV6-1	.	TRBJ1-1	TGTGCCGCGGGACGGGGACCTCGGGATAGGTTCTTT	CAAGRGPRDRFF
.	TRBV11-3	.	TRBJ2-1	TGTGCCAGCAGCGTTGATAGCTCCTACAATGAGCAGTTCTTC	CASSVDSSYNEQFF
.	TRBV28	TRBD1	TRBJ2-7	TGTGCCAGCAGTTTATCGGGACAGGGGGCATCTACCTACGAGCAGTACTTC	CASSLSGQGASTYEQYF
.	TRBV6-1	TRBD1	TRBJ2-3	TGTGCCAGCAGTTGGGCAGGGACAGGGACAGATACGCAGTATTTT	CASSWAGTGTDTQYF
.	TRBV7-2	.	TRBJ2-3	TGTGCCAGCAGCCCACGGGGCTTCAGCACAGATACGCAGTATTTT	CASSPRGFSTDTQYF
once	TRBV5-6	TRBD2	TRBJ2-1	TGTGCCAGCAGTCCAAGCGGGGGTCCTCTCTACAATGAGCAGTTCTTC	CASSPSGGPLYNEQFF
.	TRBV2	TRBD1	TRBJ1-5	TGTGCCAGCAGTTACAGGACAGGCGACAATCAGCCCCAGCATTTT	CASSYRTGDNQPQHF
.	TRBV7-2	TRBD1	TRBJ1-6	TGTGCCAGCAGCCCCGGGGGACAGGATTCCTCACCCCTCCACTTT	CASSPGGQDSSPLHF
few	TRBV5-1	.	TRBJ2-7	TGCGCCAGCAGCTTGACAGGGTTAACCTACGAGCAGTACTTC	CASSLTGLTYEQYF
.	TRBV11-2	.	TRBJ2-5	TGTGCCAGCAGCCACCGACTCGGTTCCGGGATCTTACTAGAGACCCAGTACTTC	CASSHRLGSGILLETQYF
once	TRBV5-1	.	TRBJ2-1	TGCGCCAGCAGCTTGGTGGTTAGCTCCTACAATGAGCAGTTCTTC	CASSLVVSSYNEQFF
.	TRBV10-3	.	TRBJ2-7	TGTGCCATCAGTGCGGTAGCGTCCTACGAGCAGTACTTC	CAISAVASYEQYF
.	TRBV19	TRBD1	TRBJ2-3	TGTGCCAGTAGTATAGGACAGGGGTTTAGCACAGATACGCAGTATTTT	CASSIGQGFSTDTQYF
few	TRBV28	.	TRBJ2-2	TGTGCCAGCAGTTTCACCGGGGAGCTGTTTTTT	CASSFTGELFF
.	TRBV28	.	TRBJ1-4	TGTGCCAGCAGTTCGCTAACCGCAACTAATGAAAAACTGTTTTTT	CASSSLTATNEKLFF
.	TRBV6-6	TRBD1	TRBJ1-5	TGTGCCAGCAGCTCGGACAGGGCCTATCAGCCCCAGCATTTT	CASSSDRAYQPQHF
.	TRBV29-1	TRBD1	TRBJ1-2	TGCAGCGTTCCGGGACAGGGGTCGGAGGGCTACACCTTC	CSVPGQGSEGYTF
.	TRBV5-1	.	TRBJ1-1	TGCGCCAGCACCCGGGAGGGGTTGGACACTGAAGCTTTCTTT	CASTREGLDTEAFF
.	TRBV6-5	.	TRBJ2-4	TGTGCCAGCACCGACGGACTAGCCAAAAACATTCAGTACTTC	CASTDGLAKNIQYF
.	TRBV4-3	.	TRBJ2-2	TGCGCCAGCAGCCAAGCTCCACTAGTGCCATACACCGGGGAGCTGTTTTTT	CASSQAPLVPYTGELFF
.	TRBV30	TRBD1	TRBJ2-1	TGTGCCTGGAGTGTTTCGGGACAGGGAAGGTACAATGAGCAGTTCTTC	CAWSVSGQGRYNEQFF
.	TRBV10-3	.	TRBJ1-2	TGTGCCATCGGGACTAGGGGAAATGCTGACTACACCTTC	CAIGTRGNADYTF
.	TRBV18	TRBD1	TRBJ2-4	TGTGCCAGCTCACTTGGGACAGGGGTCAAAAACATTCAGTACTTC	CASSLGTGVKNIQYF
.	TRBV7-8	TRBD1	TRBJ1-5	TGTGCCAGCAGCCGAGACGGACAGGGTAAGGGGCACAATCAGCCCCAGCATTTT	CASSRDGQGKGHNQPQHF
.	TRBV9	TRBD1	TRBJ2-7	TGTGCCAGCAGCGCGGGACAGTACCCATACGAGCAGTACTTC	CASSAGQYPYEQYF
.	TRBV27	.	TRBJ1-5	TGTGCCAGCAGTTTAGACGGCAATCAGCCCCAGCATTTT	CASSLDGNQPQHF
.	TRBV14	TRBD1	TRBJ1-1	TGTGCCAGCAGCCCCTGGGGACAGGGGGTGAACACTGAAGCTTTCTTT	CASSPWGQGVNTEAFF
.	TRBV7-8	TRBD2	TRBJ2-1	TGTGCCAGCAGCTTAGCCCCTAGCGGGATAGGTGATGAGCAGTTCTTC	CASSLAPSGIGDEQFF
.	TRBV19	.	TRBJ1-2	TGTGCCAGTAGTATAGGGCCGAGGCCTAACTATGGCTACACCTTC	CASSIGPRPNYGYTF
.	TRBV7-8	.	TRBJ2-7	TGTGCCAGCAGCCGGAGCAGGTCCTACGAGCAGTACTTC	CASSRSRSYEQYF
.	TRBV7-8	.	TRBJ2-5	TGTGCCAGCAGCTTAGGATGGCACGTAGAGACCCAGTACTTC	CASSLGWHVETQYF
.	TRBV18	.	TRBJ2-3	TGTGCCAGCTCACCAGCGGAGCACACAGATACGCAGTATTTT	CASSPAEHTDTQYF
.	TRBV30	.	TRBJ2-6	TGTGCCTGGAGTGTTAAAGGCTCTGGGGCCAACGTCCTGACTTTC	CAWSVKGSGANVLTF
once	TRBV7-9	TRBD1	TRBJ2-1	TGTGCCAGCCGGCAGGGGGCGAATGAGCAGTTCTTC	CASRQGANEQFF
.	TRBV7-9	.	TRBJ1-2	TGTGCCAGCAGCTCGACAGGAAACTATGGCTACACCTTC	CASSSTGNYGYTF
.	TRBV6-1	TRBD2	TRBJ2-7	TGTGCCAGCAGTCTAGCGGGCGGCCCCTACGAGCAGTACTTC	CASSLAGGPYEQYF
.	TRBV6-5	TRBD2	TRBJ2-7	TGTGCCAGCAGTTCGGGGGGAACCTACGAGCAGTACTTC	CASSSGGTYEQYF
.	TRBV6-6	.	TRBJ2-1	TGTGCCAGCAGTTATTACGAGACTAGAGTGGGCAATGAGCAGTTCTTC	CASSYYETRVGNEQFF
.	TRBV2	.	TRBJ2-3	TGTGCCAGCACCGGATGGGACTCTTCCTTCACAGATACGCAGTATTTT	CASTGWDSSFTDTQYF
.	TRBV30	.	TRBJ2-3	TGTGCCTGGAGTCGGGCCGCAGGGCTAGGCACAGATACGCAGTATTTT	CAWSRAAGLGTDTQYF
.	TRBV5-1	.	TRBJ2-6	TGCGCCAGCAGCTCAGACCTAGGAGGGTCTTGGAACGTCCTGACTTTC	CASSSDLGGSWNVLTF
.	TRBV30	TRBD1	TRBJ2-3	TGTGCCTGGAGTGCCGGGACAGGAAGCACAGATACGCAGTATTTT	CAWSAGTGSTDTQYF
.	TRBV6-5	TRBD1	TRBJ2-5	TGTGCCAGCAGTTTCCGACAGGGGGCGGTCGAAGAGACCCAGTACTTC	CASSFRQGAVEETQYF